A selection of T cell receptor beta chains follows, all from one sample in a study of human T cells and chemical hapten exposure. TCRdb used MiXCR to reprocess the RACE reads, holding one entry per CDR3 protein. The sample gives fewer than 150,000 distinct CDR3 sequences, approximately 14% of which show up once; less than 0.95% is in the top ten. The sequencing here drew on whole blood, taken in connection with sensitization to the hapten diphenylcyclopropenone (DPC). The source is a man aged 18 to 29 with alopecia areata. Some clones in this sample may be carry-over from other donors' samples. Both conserved end residues are part of each CDR3. D genes are given only for firm matches. Clone size is not always given. Where it is, it says once, few, many or a class for expanded clones.

v_gene,abundance,d_gene,j_gene,CDR3aa,CDR3nt
TRBV29-1,-,-,TRBJ2-7,CSVEDKGYEQYF,TGCAGCGTTGAAGATAAGGGGTACGAGCAGTACTTC
TRBV19,-,-,TRBJ1-2,CASSMRRTNYGYTF,TGTGCCAGTAGTATGCGGCGGACGAACTATGGCTACACCTTC
TRBV12-3/TRBV12-4,few,-,TRBJ1-2,CASSLILGSYGYTF,TGTGCCAGCAGCCTGATCCTGGGGTCGTATGGCTACACCTTC
TRBV7-9,many,-,TRBJ1-2,CASMGGEDYGYTF,TGTGCCAGCATGGGGGGCGAGGACTATGGCTACACCTTC
TRBV2,-,-,TRBJ2-2,CATARTERTGELFF,TGTGCCACCGCTCGGACAGAACGCACCGGGGAGCTGTTTTTT
TRBV12-3/TRBV12-4,-,-,TRBJ1-5,CASSLGRGSQPQHF,TGTGCCAGCAGTTTAGGCAGGGGCAGTCAGCCCCAGCATTTT
TRBV7-2,many,-,TRBJ2-3,CASSRRTPSTDTQYF,TGTGCCAGCAGCCGTCGGACACCTAGCACAGATACGCAGTATTTT
TRBV11-2,few,TRBD1,TRBJ1-6,CASSFGPGGTGNNSPLHF,TGTGCCAGCAGCTTTGGACCCGGGGGGACAGGGAATAATTCACCCCTCCACTTT
TRBV5-1,-,-,TRBJ2-5,CASSFQGETQYF,TGCGCCAGCAGCTTTCAGGGGGAGACCCAGTACTTC
TRBV18,-,TRBD1,TRBJ1-3,CASSSRTGAYGNTIYF,TGTGCCAGCTCATCGAGGACAGGGGCATATGGAAACACCATATATTTT
TRBV28,few,TRBD2,TRBJ2-5,CASSSIGLAIETQYF,TGTGCCAGCAGTTCCATAGGACTAGCCATTGAGACCCAGTACTTC
TRBV2,-,-,TRBJ1-6,CASSEGQGNSPLHF,TGTGCCAGCAGTGAAGGGCAGGGGAATTCACCCCTCCACTTT
TRBV18,-,TRBD1,TRBJ1-3,CASSPGQFSGNTIYF,TGTGCCAGCTCACCGGGACAGTTTTCTGGAAACACCATATATTTT
TRBV5-1,few,TRBD1,TRBJ2-7,CASSIRTGGTYEQYF,TGCGCCAGCAGCATACGGACAGGGGGCACCTACGAGCAGTACTTC